The 23 T cell receptor beta chains given below trace back to one sample, sequenced in a study of cytomegalovirus exposure and HLA in healthy donors. PCR involved 60 Vbeta and 13 Jbeta primers. Sequencing used immunoSEQ multiplex PCR; TCRdb keeps in-frame clones, though not all of them. The table includes more than 85,000 clones, around 60% detected once. The sample was PBMCs. Receptor source: a human donor in good health.

J is TRBJ2-7 and V is TRBV19, with 13 bases matching TRBD2. In germline, CDR1 is LNHDA, CDR2 SQIVND (reference sequence). The V and J ends lost 6 bases and 6 bases, in that order; junction bases with no gene match: 5. CDR3 size: 14 residues. CDR3 in DNA: TGTGCCAGTAGCCCCGGGACTAGCGGGATCGAGCAGTACTTC. Its translation is CASSPGTSGIEQYF.

This chain connects TRBV19 to TRBJ1-2; a weak D match, TRBD1 (5 bases). Germline V lookup: CDR1 LNHDA, CDR2 SQIVND (reference sequence). The germline V and J ends were trimmed by 3 bases and 1 base, with 6 bases remaining between them. The CDR3 spans 13 residues. CDR3 in amino acids: CASSMQGNYGYTF. CDR3 DNA: TGTGCCAGTAGTATGCAGGGTAACTATGGCTACACCTTC.

This clone has more than one count but fewer than ten. The J gene is TRBJ2-7, the V gene TRBV6-5, with a possible D match to TRBD2 (7 bases). The CDR3 consists of 15 residues. Trimming shortened V by 5 bases and J by 2 bases, and 16 bases separated the two germline ends. Germline values: CDR1 MNHEY, CDR2 SVGAGI. CDR3 residues: CASSRRGGSPYEQYF. In DNA form, the CDR3 reads TGTGCCAGCAGTCGAAGGGGGGGATCTCCCTACGAGCAGTACTTC.

The chain recombines TRBV7-9 with TRBJ2-5; 9 bases are shared with TRBD2. The V segment lost 2 bases and the J segment 2 bases; nucleotides outside the gene matches: 15. Germline loops: CDR1 SEHNR, CDR2 FQNEAQ (reference sequence). This CDR3 has 19 residues. The CDR3 protein is CASSLSPARTSEVQETQYF. The CDR3 nucleotides read TGTGCCAGCAGCTTATCCCCGGCCCGGACTAGCGAGGTGCAAGAGACCCAGTACTTC.

The DNA of the CDR3 is TGTGCCAGCAGGAGAACCGGGACAGGGATGGGACAGCCCCAGCATTTT. As protein: CASRRTGTGMGQPQHF. The V call is TRBV28, the J call TRBJ1-5; TRBD1 matches at 9 bases. V lost 6 bases to trimming and J lost 7 bases; unmatched junction nucleotides: 13. The CDR3 totals 16 residues. The germline gives CDR1 MDHEN, CDR2 SYDVKM.

V usage is TRBV7-8 and J usage is TRBJ2-6; D perhaps matches TRBD2 (6 bases). The germline V gene has CDR1 SGHVS and CDR2 FQNEAQ. This CDR3 region has 18 residues. Trimming removed 1 base from V and 0 bases from J, with 13 bases in between. Written as DNA, the CDR3 is TGTGCCAGCAGCTTAGTGGGACTGGACTTCTCTGGGGCCAACGTCCTGACTTTC. Amino acid sequence: CASSLVGLDFSGANVLTF.

This chain joins TRBV7-2 and TRBJ2-7, with 9 positions matching TRBD1. This CDR3 is built from 15 residues. From germline, CDR1 is SGHTA and CDR2 FQGNSA. V trimming: 2 bases; J trimming: 2 bases; junction bases outside the gene matches: 4. CDR3 region: CASSLRTGDPYEQYF. CDR3 nucleotides: TGTGCCAGCAGCTTACGGACAGGGGACCCCTACGAGCAGTACTTC.

The V and J genes are TRBV19 and TRBJ1-2, with 8 bases fitting TRBD1. Germline V gene data show CDR1 as LNHDA and CDR2 as SQIVND (reference sequence). The CDR3 consists of 12 residues. V was clipped by 7 bases and J by 7 bases; unmatched bases: 5. The CDR3 sequence is CASNPGGVGYTF. CDR3 nucleotides: TGTGCCAGTAATCCAGGGGGCGTTGGCTACACCTTC. Full variable domain (rest looked up from reference TRBV19 and TRBJ1-2): DGGITQSPKYLFRKEGQNVTLSCEQNLNHDAMYWYRQDPGQGLRLIYYSQIVNDFQKGDIAEGYSVSREKKESFPLTVTSAQKNPTAFYLCASNPGGVGYTFGSGTRLTVV.

The CDR3 DNA reads TGTGCCAGCAGTGTAATAGCCGGCTCACAACGGAATCAGCCCCAGCATTTT. This encodes CASSVIAGSQRNQPQHF. The chain combines TRBV2 with TRBJ1-5, with D unclear. The germline V gene has CDR1 SNHLY and CDR2 FYNNEI. V lost 4 bases, J lost 4 bases, and 20 bases lay in between. The CDR3 extends over 17 amino acids.

The chain has TRBV5-6 and TRBJ2-7, with D possibly TRBD2 on 6 matching bases. The CDR3 contains 14 residues. Germline-derived CDR1 and CDR2 are SGHDT and YYEEEE. V was clipped by 3 bases and J by 0 bases, with 10 bases between them. The CDR3, as DNA: TGTGCCAGCAGCTGGGACTCCGGCTCCTACGAGCAGTACTTC. It translates to CASSWDSGSYEQYF. The complete variable domain, with remaining parts taken from reference TRBV5-6 and TRBJ2-7, reads DAGVTQSPTHLIKTRGQQVTLRCSPKSGHDTVSWYQQALGQGPQFIFQYYEEEERQRGNFPDRFSGHQFPNYSSELNVNALLLGDSALYLCASSWDSGSYEQYFGPGTRLTVT.

This sequence joins TRBV5-6 and TRBJ2-1; 9 bases agree with TRBD1. CDR1 is SGHDT and CDR2 is YYEEEE in the germline V gene. The CDR3 has 15 residues. Trimming cost V 0 bases and J 7 bases; bases outside gene matches: 5. The CDR3 DNA reads as TGTGCCAGCAGCTTGGATGTGACAGGGGGGAATGAGCAGTTCTTC. Translated: CASSLDVTGGNEQFF.

This clone turned up a few times. V usage is TRBV29-1 and J usage is TRBJ2-1; tentative D call: TRBD2 (5 bases). V was clipped by 4 bases and J by 6 bases, with 10 bases between them. Germline CDR1 is SQVTM and CDR2 is ANQGSEA. CDR3 length equals 12 residues. CDR3 region: CSVAASLNEQFF. CDR3 DNA: TGCAGCGTTGCGGCTAGCCTCAATGAGCAGTTCTTC.

This chain links TRBV19 with TRBJ2-2; TRBD2 matches 9 bases. The CDR3 spans 15 residues. Unmatched junction bases numbered 8, after V lost 6 bases and J lost 6 bases. The germline gives CDR1 LNHDA, CDR2 SQIVND (reference sequence). CDR3 sequence: CASSPGLARAGELFF. CDR3 coding DNA: TGTGCCAGTAGCCCGGGACTAGCTAGGGCCGGGGAGCTGTTTTTT.

This clone appeared once. The chain recombines TRBV28 with TRBJ1-5, with D possibly matching TRBD1 (5 bases). Germline V gene data show CDR1 as MDHEN and CDR2 as SYDVKM. The V and J ends lost 2 bases and 0 bases respectively, with 17 bases between them. The CDR3 runs 18 residues. The CDR3 region has the DNA TGTGCCAGCAGTTTAATGTTGGGACGGGACTATAGCAATCAGCCCCAGCATTTT. As protein: CASSLMLGRDYSNQPQHF.

V and J are TRBV19 and TRBJ1-3; D ambiguous. V was cut by 0 bases and J by 0 bases, with 12 bases left in between. Germline V gives CDR1 LNHDA, CDR2 SQIVND (reference sequence). CDR3 size: 17 residues. The chain's CDR3 is CASSIESTISSGNTIYF. CDR3 coding DNA: TGTGCCAGTAGTATAGAATCGACAATCAGCTCTGGAAACACCATATATTTT.

This clone was seen a single time. V gene TRBV7-8 combines with J gene TRBJ2-3, with D maybe TRBD1 (5 bases). CDR3 size: 16 residues. Trimming took 3 bases from V and 3 from J, leaving 16 bases between them. CDR1 is SGHVS and CDR2 is FQNEAQ in the germline V gene. In nucleotides, the CDR3 is TGTGCCAGCAGCTTTAGGCAGGGTAGATTGACAGATACGCAGTATTTT. The encoded protein is CASSFRQGRLTDTQYF. Using reference TRBV7-8 and TRBJ2-3 for the parts outside the CDR3, the full variable domain is GAGVSQSPRYKVAKRGQDVALRCDPISGHVSLFWYQQALGQGPEFLTYFQNEAQLDKSGLPSDRFFAERPEGSVSTLKIQRTQQEDSAVYLCASSFRQGRLTDTQYFGPGTRLTVL.

The CDR3 is CASRLRGTEAFF. CDR3 nucleotide sequence: TGTGCAAGTCGCTTAAGAGGCACTGAAGCTTTCTTT. The rearrangement links TRBV12-2 to TRBJ1-1. TRBV12-2 has pseudogene status. The CDR3 loop spans 12 amino acids.

This clone was detected only a few times. This sequence joins TRBV6-6 and TRBJ2-1; 10 bases match TRBD2. Germline CDR1 is MNHNY and CDR2 is SVGAGI (reference sequence). V was clipped by 6 bases and J by 9 bases; unmatched bases: 11. The CDR3 has 15 residues. The CDR3 here is CASSHRAGGPGEQFF. CDR3 coding DNA: TGTGCCAGCAGCCACCGAGCGGGAGGGCCGGGTGAGCAGTTCTTC.

The V call is TRBV7-3, the J call TRBJ2-1, with a tentative D call TRBD2 (6 bases). The V end was cut by 6 bases, the J end by 10 bases, with 16 bases between. The CDR3 consists of 13 residues. The germline gives CDR1 SGHTA, CDR2 FQGTGA. As DNA, the CDR3 is TGTGCCAGCAGTAGCGGTCAGGAGGGGGAGCAGTTCTTC. It encodes CASSSGQEGEQFF.

This chain links TRBV28 with TRBJ2-3; 15 nucleotides match TRBD2. The CDR3 sequence is 18 residues long. CDR1 is MDHEN and CDR2 is SYDVKM in the germline V gene. J gave up 3 bases and V 3 bases, and 7 bases lay outside the gene matches. The CDR3 is CASSFVAGLAGGTDTQYF. CDR3 nucleotides: TGTGCCAGCAGTTTCGTCGCGGGACTAGCGGGAGGTACAGATACGCAGTATTTT.

This clone was recorded a few times. The chain combines TRBV7-2 with TRBJ2-2; D not resolved. The germline V gene encodes CDR1 SGHTA and CDR2 FQGNSA. There are 15 residues in the CDR3. Trimming removed 1 base at V and 7 bases at J, with 13 bases between. CDR3 in amino acids: CASSLEARGVGELFF. CDR3 DNA sequence: TGTGCCAGCAGCTTAGAGGCTCGAGGTGTCGGGGAGCTGTTTTTT.

CDR3 in amino acids: CASSPDDRAVSTEAFF. The CDR3 DNA reads TGTGCCAGCAGCCCCGACGACAGGGCCGTAAGCACTGAAGCTTTCTTT. This chain connects TRBV5-5 to TRBJ1-1; 7 bases match TRBD1. This CDR3 is built from 16 residues. After removal of 4 bases from V and 4 bases from J, the junction contained 13 bases not matched to a gene. CDR1 is SGHKS and CDR2 is YYEKEE in the germline V gene (reference sequence).

J is TRBJ2-1 and V is TRBV30, with 7 bases fitting TRBD2. V gave up 7 bases and J gave up 0 bases; unmatched junction bases: 3. Germline CDR1 reads GTSNPN; CDR2 reads SVGIG (reference sequence). The CDR3 contains 13 residues. In DNA, the CDR3 is TGTGCCTCGACTAGCCTCTCCTACAATGAGCAGTTCTTC. Amino acid sequence: CASTSLSYNEQFF.